Listed below are T cell receptor beta chains from one sample, sequenced in a study of blood T cells in healthy people across ages. MiXCR was run by TCRdb on the 5' RACE reads, yielding one entry per CDR3 protein. The repertoire holds 800,000 or so distinct CDR3 sequences, with more than 20% as singletons. The sample was also reused in another study, on T cells of mothers and their children.

The sample taken for sequencing was blood. These receptors all stem from a boy younger than 18 in good health. Both conserved end residues are part of each CDR3. The order of the fields is clone size, V gene, J gene, D gene, CDR3 protein, CDR3 DNA. D genes are given only for firm matches. Only part of the rows carry a size: once, few, many, or a class if the clone is expanded.

clone_size: .; v_call: TRBV5-1; j_call: TRBJ2-5; d_call: .; cdr3_aa: CASSLVFKETQYF; cdr3_nt: TGCGCCAGCAGCTTGGTATTTAAAGAGACCCAGTACTTC
clone_size: .; v_call: TRBV16; j_call: TRBJ1-2; d_call: .; cdr3_aa: CASSQWVTRAGYTF; cdr3_nt: TGTGCCAGCAGCCAATGGGTCACGCGTGCTGGCTACACCTTC
clone_size: .; v_call: TRBV7-6; j_call: TRBJ1-1; d_call: .; cdr3_aa: CASSLIMEVTEAFF; cdr3_nt: TGTGCCAGCAGCTTAATAATGGAGGTGACTGAAGCTTTCTTT
clone_size: .; v_call: TRBV27; j_call: TRBJ2-3; d_call: .; cdr3_aa: CASSPARAGLRDTQYF; cdr3_nt: TGTGCCAGCAGTCCCGCAAGGGCGGGCCTAAGAGATACGCAGTATTTT
clone_size: .; v_call: TRBV30; j_call: TRBJ1-1; d_call: .; cdr3_aa: CARRHRVGEAFF; cdr3_nt: TGTGCCCGGAGGCACAGGGTCGGGGAAGCTTTCTTT
clone_size: few; v_call: TRBV6-2/TRBV6-3; j_call: TRBJ1-5; d_call: .; cdr3_aa: CASRDTVGSNQPQHF; cdr3_nt: TGTGCCAGCAGAGACACAGTAGGTAGCAATCAGCCCCAGCATTTT
clone_size: .; v_call: TRBV28; j_call: TRBJ2-5; d_call: .; cdr3_aa: CASIEGGEETQYF; cdr3_nt: TGTGCCAGCATCGAAGGAGGGGAAGAGACCCAGTACTTC
clone_size: few; v_call: TRBV20-1; j_call: TRBJ2-5; d_call: TRBD2; cdr3_aa: CSAPTSGSVETQYF; cdr3_nt: TGCAGTGCTCCGACTAGCGGGAGTGTAGAGACCCAGTACTTC
clone_size: .; v_call: TRBV4-3; j_call: TRBJ1-2; d_call: TRBD1; cdr3_aa: CASSRGTGSTYGYTF; cdr3_nt: TGCGCCAGCAGCCGAGGGACAGGGTCTACTTATGGCTACACCTTC
clone_size: many; v_call: TRBV7-3; j_call: TRBJ2-3; d_call: TRBD1; cdr3_aa: CASSTQGARTDTQYF; cdr3_nt: TGTGCCAGCAGCACCCAGGGGGCGCGCACAGATACGCAGTATTTT
clone_size: few; v_call: TRBV7-2; j_call: TRBJ2-3; d_call: .; cdr3_aa: CASSFALQGDTQYF; cdr3_nt: TGTGCCAGCAGCTTCGCCCTTCAGGGTGATACGCAGTATTTT
clone_size: .; v_call: TRBV7-9; j_call: TRBJ2-7; d_call: .; cdr3_aa: CASSPAAEGEQYF; cdr3_nt: TGTGCCAGCAGCCCAGCGGCAGAAGGCGAGCAGTACTTC
clone_size: .; v_call: TRBV27; j_call: TRBJ2-5; d_call: .; cdr3_aa: CASSFFSGVIQETQYF; cdr3_nt: TGTGCCAGCAGTTTCTTCTCGGGGGTCATCCAAGAGACCCAGTACTTC
clone_size: few; v_call: TRBV7-2; j_call: TRBJ2-3; d_call: TRBD2; cdr3_aa: CASSSQGLAGQRGQYF; cdr3_nt: TGTGCCAGCAGCTCGCAGGGACTAGCGGGGCAGAGGGGCCAGTATTTT
clone_size: .; v_call: TRBV6-5; j_call: TRBJ2-7; d_call: .; cdr3_aa: CASSYDGVSYEQYF; cdr3_nt: TGTGCCAGCAGTTACGACGGCGTCTCCTACGAGCAGTACTTC
clone_size: .; v_call: TRBV20-1; j_call: TRBJ2-5; d_call: .; cdr3_aa: CSARENEVPETQYF; cdr3_nt: TGCAGTGCTAGAGAGAACGAGGTGCCAGAGACCCAGTACTTC
clone_size: few; v_call: TRBV27; j_call: TRBJ2-7; d_call: .; cdr3_aa: CASSPMEQGPYEQYF; cdr3_nt: TGTGCCAGCAGCCCGATGGAACAGGGCCCCTACGAGCAGTACTTC
clone_size: .; v_call: TRBV4-3; j_call: TRBJ2-1; d_call: TRBD2; cdr3_aa: CASSQDRAGGPAYNEQFF; cdr3_nt: TGCGCCAGCAGCCAAGATCGAGCGGGAGGGCCTGCGTACAATGAGCAGTTCTTC
clone_size: .; v_call: TRBV7-3; j_call: TRBJ2-7; d_call: .; cdr3_aa: CASSLGGGPSEQYF; cdr3_nt: TGTGCCAGCAGCTTAGGTGGGGGACCGTCTGAGCAGTACTTC
clone_size: few; v_call: TRBV4-3; j_call: TRBJ1-1; d_call: .; cdr3_aa: CASSQDIGGVTEAFF; cdr3_nt: TGCGCCAGCAGCCAAGATATTGGTGGTGTGACTGAAGCTTTCTTT
clone_size: .; v_call: TRBV15; j_call: TRBJ2-1; d_call: .; cdr3_aa: CATSSDGGIGYEQFF; cdr3_nt: TGTGCCACCAGCAGCGATGGCGGCATCGGATATGAGCAGTTCTTC
clone_size: few; v_call: TRBV2; j_call: TRBJ2-7; d_call: .; cdr3_aa: CASSVTGLGYEQYF; cdr3_nt: TGTGCCAGCAGTGTGACCGGGCTCGGCTACGAGCAGTACTTC
clone_size: .; v_call: TRBV19; j_call: TRBJ1-3; d_call: .; cdr3_aa: CASSIAGGLGNTIYF; cdr3_nt: TGTGCCAGTAGTATAGCTGGGGGCCTGGGAAACACCATATATTTT
clone_size: .; v_call: TRBV2; j_call: TRBJ2-5; d_call: .; cdr3_aa: CATQRRGTGQETQYF; cdr3_nt: TGTGCCACCCAAAGGAGGGGAACCGGCCAAGAGACCCAGTACTTC
clone_size: few; v_call: TRBV29-1; j_call: TRBJ2-3; d_call: .; cdr3_aa: CSVERPGRTDTQYF; cdr3_nt: TGCAGCGTTGAACGTCCCGGGCGCACAGATACGCAGTATTTT
clone_size: few; v_call: TRBV7-2; j_call: TRBJ2-7; d_call: TRBD1; cdr3_aa: CASSSSLTGGGDPYEQYF; cdr3_nt: TGTGCCAGCAGCTCGTCCCTTACAGGGGGCGGAGATCCCTACGAGCAGTACTTC
clone_size: .; v_call: TRBV7-2; j_call: TRBJ1-2; d_call: .; cdr3_aa: CASSLAPQLNYGYTF; cdr3_nt: TGTGCCAGCAGCTTAGCGCCACAGCTCAACTATGGCTACACCTTC
clone_size: .; v_call: TRBV25-1; j_call: TRBJ2-2; d_call: TRBD1; cdr3_aa: CASSPGQGWTGELFF; cdr3_nt: TGTGCCAGCAGTCCGGGACAGGGATGGACCGGGGAGCTGTTTTTT
clone_size: few; v_call: TRBV5-4; j_call: TRBJ1-2; d_call: TRBD1; cdr3_aa: CASSQTGTGGLHGYTF; cdr3_nt: TGTGCCAGCAGCCAGACCGGGACAGGGGGCCTCCATGGCTACACCTTC
clone_size: .; v_call: TRBV30; j_call: TRBJ1-1; d_call: .; cdr3_aa: CAWSGDTEAFF; cdr3_nt: TGTGCCTGGAGCGGGGATACTGAAGCTTTCTTT
clone_size: .; v_call: TRBV29-1; j_call: TRBJ2-7; d_call: .; cdr3_aa: CSVGMGAYEQYF; cdr3_nt: TGCAGCGTTGGGATGGGAGCGTACGAGCAGTACTTC
clone_size: .; v_call: TRBV25-1; j_call: TRBJ2-3; d_call: TRBD1; cdr3_aa: CASSERDRITDTQYF; cdr3_nt: TGTGCCAGCAGTGAAAGGGACAGGATCACAGATACGCAGTATTTT